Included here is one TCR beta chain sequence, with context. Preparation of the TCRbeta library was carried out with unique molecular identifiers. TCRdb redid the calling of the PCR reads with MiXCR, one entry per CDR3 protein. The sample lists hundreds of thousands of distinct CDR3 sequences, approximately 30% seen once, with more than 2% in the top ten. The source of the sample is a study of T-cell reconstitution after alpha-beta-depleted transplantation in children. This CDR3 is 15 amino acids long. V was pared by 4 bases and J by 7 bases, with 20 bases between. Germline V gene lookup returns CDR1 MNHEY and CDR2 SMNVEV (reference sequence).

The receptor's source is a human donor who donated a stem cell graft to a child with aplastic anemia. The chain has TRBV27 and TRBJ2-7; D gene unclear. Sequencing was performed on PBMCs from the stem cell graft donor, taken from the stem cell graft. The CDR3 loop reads CASSSLRPTQGEQYV. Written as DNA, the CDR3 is TGTGCCAGCAGTTCCCTCCGTCCCACTCAAGGGGAGCAGTACGTC.